This TCR beta chain was recovered during a study of blood T cell repertoires in COVID-19. Whole-study context: Some COVID-19 samples were acute and others convalescent; all came from the United States, Italy and Spain. Nucleic acid was either cDNA or gDNA, and it came from T cells, B-cell-depleted T cells, or PBMCs.

Source study methods: How many nucleated cells were present was estimated from reference gene primer amplification. Produced via immunoSEQ multiplex PCR; TCRdb's table is partial and in-frame only. V, J and clone size derive from that table, while D and trimming were established from the DNA sequence. The data contain almost 200,000 clones, about nine tenths of them singletons. CDR1 is SGHDT and CDR2 is YYEEEE in the germline V gene. The CDR3 is made up of 18 amino acids. V trimming: 2 bases; J trimming: 8 bases; junction bases outside the gene matches: 16. The source of this sequence is a woman in her 70s with acute or convalescent COVID-19. This rearrangement joins TRBV5-6 to TRBJ1-4, with 9 bases aligning to TRBD1. Sequenced material: peripheral blood. The CDR3 reads CASSFGTGLSTGREKLFF. In nucleotides, the CDR3 is TGTGCCAGCAGCTTCGGGACAGGGCTATCGACGGGACGGGAAAAACTGTTTTTT.